Here is one T cell receptor (beta chain) with its context. The target antigen is unknown. The table came from immunoSEQ multiplex PCR; TCRdb's copy has only in-frame clones and leaves some out. Seen here are 100,000 or so clones, just over 90% observed once, and the top ten hold approximately 1.3%. These data come from a study of T cell responses to AZD1222 COVID-19 vaccine. The study's findings and limits: Females made up more of the donors, who were largely white British, and clonal diversity may have come out too low.

The source of this sequence is an adult in good health. Material: peripheral blood, obtained on day 0 of AZD1222 vaccination.

The CDR3 region is CASSVQDNSPLHF. The DNA for the CDR3 is TGTGCCAGCAGTGTACAGGATAATTCACCCCTCCACTTT. V is TRBV6-4 and J is TRBJ1-6, with D possibly matching TRBD1 (5 bases). The CDR3 extends over 13 amino acids. Trimming pared 4 bases from V and 5 bases from J, leaving 6 bases between. Germline CDR1 reads MRHNA; CDR2 reads SNTAGT.